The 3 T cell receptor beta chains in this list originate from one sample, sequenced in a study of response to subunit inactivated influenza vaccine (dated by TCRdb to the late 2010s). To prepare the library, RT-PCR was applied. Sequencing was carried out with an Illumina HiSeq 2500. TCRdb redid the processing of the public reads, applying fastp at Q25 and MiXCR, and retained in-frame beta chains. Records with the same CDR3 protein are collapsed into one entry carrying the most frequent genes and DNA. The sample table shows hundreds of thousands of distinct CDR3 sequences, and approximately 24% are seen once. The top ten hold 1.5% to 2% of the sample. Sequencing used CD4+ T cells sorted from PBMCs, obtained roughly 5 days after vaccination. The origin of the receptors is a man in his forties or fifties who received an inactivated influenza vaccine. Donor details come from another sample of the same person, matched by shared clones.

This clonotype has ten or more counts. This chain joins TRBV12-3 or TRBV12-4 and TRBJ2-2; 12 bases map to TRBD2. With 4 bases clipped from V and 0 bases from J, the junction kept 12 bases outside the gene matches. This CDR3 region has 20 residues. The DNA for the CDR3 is TGTGCCAGCAGTTCCCGTACCGGACTAGCGGGGATTACGAACACCGGGGAGCTGTTTTTT. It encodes CASSSRTGLAGITNTGELFF.

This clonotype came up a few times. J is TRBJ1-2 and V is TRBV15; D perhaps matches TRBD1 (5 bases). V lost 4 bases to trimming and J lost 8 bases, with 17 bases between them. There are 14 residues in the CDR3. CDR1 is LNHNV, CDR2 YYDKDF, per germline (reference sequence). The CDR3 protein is CATSIRRVSEGYTF. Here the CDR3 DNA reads TGTGCCACCAGCATCCGCAGGGTCTCGGAGGGCTACACCTTC.

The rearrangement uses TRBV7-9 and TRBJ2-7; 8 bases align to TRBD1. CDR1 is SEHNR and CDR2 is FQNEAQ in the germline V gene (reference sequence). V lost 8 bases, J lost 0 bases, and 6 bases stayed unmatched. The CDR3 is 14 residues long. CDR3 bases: TGTGCCAGCGGCCGGGACAGGAGCTCCTACGAGCAGTACTTC. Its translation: CASGRDRSSYEQYF.